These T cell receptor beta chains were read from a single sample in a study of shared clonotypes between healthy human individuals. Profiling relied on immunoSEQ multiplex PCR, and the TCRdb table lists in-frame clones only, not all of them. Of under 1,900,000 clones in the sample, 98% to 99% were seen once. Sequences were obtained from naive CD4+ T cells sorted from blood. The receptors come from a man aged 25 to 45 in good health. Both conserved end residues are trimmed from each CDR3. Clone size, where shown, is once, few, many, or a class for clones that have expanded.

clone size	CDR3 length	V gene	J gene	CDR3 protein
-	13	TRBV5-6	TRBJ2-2	ASSLVGRNTGELF
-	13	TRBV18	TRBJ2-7	ASSTSTGFLYEQY
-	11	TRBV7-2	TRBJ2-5	ASSRGQGETQY
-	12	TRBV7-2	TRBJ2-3	ASSLSQGTDTQY
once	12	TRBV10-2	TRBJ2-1	ASSGTGVLNEQF
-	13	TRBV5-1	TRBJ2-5	ASSLGWTAQETQY
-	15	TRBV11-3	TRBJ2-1	ASSRDFTGESYNEQF
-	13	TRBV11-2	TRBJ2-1	ASSLVGSSYNEQF
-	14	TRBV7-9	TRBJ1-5	ASSLVGGARGQPQH
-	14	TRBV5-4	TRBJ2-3	ASSLKLEISTDTQY
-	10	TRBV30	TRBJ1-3	AWGHSGNTIY
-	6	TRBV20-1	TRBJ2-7	SASEQY
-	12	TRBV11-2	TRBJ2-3	ASSLEYRSDTQY
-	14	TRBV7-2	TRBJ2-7	ASSTSRDSKGYEQY
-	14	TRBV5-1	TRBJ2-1	ASSLVPNSPPNEQF
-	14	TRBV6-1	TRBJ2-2	ASSVLQSSNTGELF
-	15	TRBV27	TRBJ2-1	ASSLSLTSGRSNEQF
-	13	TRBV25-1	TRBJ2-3	ASSPSAGTTDTQY
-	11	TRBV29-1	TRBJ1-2	SARDESDYGYT
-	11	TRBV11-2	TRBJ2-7	ASARATSYEQY
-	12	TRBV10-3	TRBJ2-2	AISRAGGIGELF
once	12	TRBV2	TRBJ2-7	ASSIGTGGYEQY
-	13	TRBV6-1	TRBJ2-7	ASRSGTGLSYEQY
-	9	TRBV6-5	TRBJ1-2	ATSRGYGYT
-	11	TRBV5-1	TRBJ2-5	ASSSDAPTSQY
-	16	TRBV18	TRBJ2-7	ASSPGALMDRVTFEQY